Following are 32 T cell receptor gamma chains from one sample sequenced in a study of Vδ1+ human thymocytes. General observations from the study: Thymic TRG and TRD repertoires appeared highly polyclonal, with Gaussian CDR3 length distributions.

Sequences come from RNA converted to cDNA by reverse transcription. CDR3 amplicons came from multiplex PCR with pooled V-gene forward and constant-region reverse primers. With CATT, TCRdb re-called clones from the multiplex PCR reads. This sample has some 6,100 gamma-chain clones, with 40% to 50% found just once. No cognate antigen is known for these TCRs. Sample: Vdelta1+ gamma-delta thymocytes from the thymus. The sample's subset: FACS-sorted CD3+ TCRalphabeta- TCRVdelta1+ TCRVdelta2- thymocytes. The origin of the receptors is a boy under two years old who had congenital heart surgery.

This clone was recorded only once. This chain joins TRGV3 and TRGJ1 or TRGJ2. TCRdb does not report a J gene; here it was assigned by matching the DNA to germline references. Trimming took 8 bases from V and 1 from J; bases not matched to a gene: 8. The CDR3 covers 13 residues. CDR1 and CDR2 (germline): VTNTFY, YDVSTARD (reference sequence). The CDR3 here is CATFDINYYKKLF. The CDR3 nucleotides are TGTGCCACCTTTGACATAAATTATTATAAGAAACTCTTT.

Only a few counts were recorded for this clone. The chain has TRGV3 and TRGJ1 or TRGJ2. TCRdb does not report a J gene; here it was assigned by matching the DNA to germline references. There are 13 residues in the CDR3. After removal of 0 bases from V and 11 bases from J, the junction contained 10 bases not matched to a gene. Germline-derived CDR1 and CDR2 are VTNTFY and YDVSTARD (reference sequence). This CDR3 is CATWDRPGREKLF. CDR3 sequence (DNA): TGTGCCACCTGGGACAGGCCAGGTAGGGAGAAACTCTTT.

For this clone: Given a much more abundant clone one base away, this may be a read error. The chain employs TRGV5 and TRGJ1 or TRGJ2. The V and J ends lost 1 base and 4 bases, in that order; junction bases with no gene match: 4. Germline V gene data show CDR1 as VINAFY and CDR2 as YDVSNSKD. The CDR3 has 13 amino acids. The CDR3 spells CATWDSRYYKKLF. CDR3 DNA: TGTGCCACCTGGGACAGCCGGTATTATAAGAAACTCTTT.

This chain uses TRGV3 with TRGJ1 or TRGJ2. No J gene was available from TCRdb, and it was assigned here by a germline match of the DNA. The V gene's germline CDR1 is VTNTFY and CDR2 YDVSTARD (reference sequence). The length of the CDR3 is 12 residues. J gave up 5 bases and V 2 bases, and 3 bases lay outside the gene matches. The CDR3 spells CATWDKNYKKLF. The CDR3 bases are TGTGCCACCTGGGACAAGAATTATAAGAAACTCTTT.

This sequence joins TRGV3 and TRGJ1 or TRGJ2. TCRdb records no J gene; here it was assigned by comparing the DNA to germline. The V gene end was trimmed by 0 bases and the J gene end by 6 bases; junction bases not matched to a gene: 8. CDR1 VTNTFY and CDR2 YDVSTARD come from the germline V gene (reference sequence). The CDR3 consists of 14 residues. CDR3 DNA: TGTGCCACCTGGGACAGGCGGCTTTTTTATAAGAAACTCTTT. Protein: CATWDRRLFYKKLF.

The chain links TRGV3 to TRGJ1 or TRGJ2. The germline V gene has CDR1 VTNTFY and CDR2 YDVSTARD (reference sequence). V gave up 0 bases and J gave up 9 bases; unmatched junction bases: 14. The CDR3 has 15 amino acids. The CDR3 bases are TGTGCCACCTGGGACAGGCCGGCGGGCCCTTCTAAGAAACTCTTT. Its protein is CATWDRPAGPSKKLF.

The table lists this clone with a count of one. The rearrangement links TRGV3 to TRGJ1 or TRGJ2. Germline matching of the DNA provided the J gene here, since TCRdb leaves it blank. The germline V gene has CDR1 VTNTFY and CDR2 YDVSTARD (reference sequence). The V segment lost 3 bases and the J segment 3 bases; nucleotides outside the gene matches: 14. CDR3 size: 16 residues. The CDR3 nucleotides read TGTGCCACCTGGGACCCCCTACCCGCCCCTTATTATAAGAAACTCTTT. It encodes CATWDPLPAPYYKKLF.

Without a V gene call, the J gene is given as TRGJ1 or TRGJ2. This CDR3 comprises 10 residues. The DNA for the CDR3 is TGTGCCACGAGCTATTATAAGAAACTCTTT. It codes for CATSYYKKLF.

This chain joins TRGV4 and TRGJ1 or TRGJ2. TCRdb records no J gene; here it was assigned by comparing the DNA to germline. The CDR3 spans 14 residues. CDR1 EGSTGY and CDR2 YDSYTSSV come from the germline V gene. V shed 1 base, J shed 7 bases, and the junction held 10 bases outside the gene matches. The CDR3 reads CATWDGSRGYKKLF. The CDR3 nucleotides read TGTGCCACCTGGGATGGCTCGCGGGGGTATAAGAAACTCTTT.

This clone was recorded a few times. The chain uses TRGV8 and TRGJ1 or TRGJ2. TCRdb supplies no J gene; here it was assigned by aligning the nucleotide sequence to germline. The CDR3 consists of 14 residues. Germline values: CDR1 VENAVY, CDR2 YDSYNSRV. V trimming: 5 bases; J trimming: 3 bases; junction bases outside the gene matches: 10. CDR3 residues: CATWALRGYYKKLF. Here the CDR3 DNA reads TGTGCCACCTGGGCCCTTCGGGGTTATTATAAGAAACTCTTT.

A few counts support this clone. The gene calls are TRGV3 and TRGJP2. The CDR3 covers 13 residues. Trimming cost V 5 bases and J 6 bases; bases outside gene matches: 6. The germline gives CDR1 VTNTFY, CDR2 YDVSTARD (reference sequence). The CDR3 nucleotides read TGTGCCACCTGGGGCCGGGGTGATTGGATCAAGACGTTT. This gives the protein CATWGRGDWIKTF.

The rearrangement uses TRGV3 and TRGJ1 or TRGJ2. The J gene, left out of TCRdb, was set here by checking the DNA against germline. Germline V lookup: CDR1 VTNTFY, CDR2 YDVSTARD (reference sequence). Trimming at V came to 0 bases and at J to 1 base, leaving 12 bases not matched to a gene. The CDR3 is 17 residues long. The CDR3 nucleotides read TGTGCCACCTGGGACAGGCCACGGTGGAGCAATTATTATAAGAAACTCTTT. This gives the protein CATWDRPRWSNYYKKLF.

The chain carries TRGV2 and TRGJ1 or TRGJ2. In the absence of a J gene in TCRdb, the DNA was matched to germline to assign it here. Trimming cost V 12 bases and J 9 bases; bases outside gene matches: 11. Germline values: CDR1 EGSNGY, CDR2 YDSYNSKV. The CDR3 length is 10 residues. CDR3 loop: CAPTKIKKLF. In DNA, the CDR3 is TGTGCCCCAACGAAGATTAAGAAACTCTTT.

This clone was seen only once. The rearrangement uses TRGV9 and TRGJ1 or TRGJ2. The J gene, left out of TCRdb, was set here by checking the DNA against germline. The CDR3 spans 12 residues. The V segment lost 3 bases and the J segment 7 bases; nucleotides outside the gene matches: 6. In germline, CDR1 is GITISATS, CDR2 ISYDGTV (reference sequence). CDR3 DNA: TGTGCCTTGTGGGAGCTGCGCTATAAGAAACTCTTT. Translation: CALWELRYKKLF.

The V and J genes are TRGV3 and TRGJ1 or TRGJ2. This CDR3 has 11 residues. CDR1 and CDR2 (germline): VTNTFY, YDVSTARD (reference sequence). V was clipped by 5 bases and J by 4 bases; unmatched bases: 2. The CDR3: CATWVYYKKLF. In DNA form, the CDR3 reads TGTGCCACCTGGGTGTATTATAAGAAACTCTTT.

This clone has just a few counts. V is TRGV4 and J is TRGJ1 or TRGJ2. The ends lost 7 bases at V and 4 bases at J; junction bases unmatched: 10. The CDR3 covers 13 residues. The germline V gene encodes CDR1 EGSTGY and CDR2 YDSYTSSV. CDR3 amino acids: CATCEGRYYKKLF. CDR3 DNA sequence: TGTGCCACCTGTGAGGGTCGGTATTATAAGAAACTCTTT.

This chain joins TRGV5 and TRGJ1 or TRGJ2. The J segment lost 4 bases and the V segment lost 3 bases, leaving 9 bases of the junction unmatched. Germline V lookup: CDR1 VINAFY, CDR2 YDVSNSKD. There are 14 residues in the CDR3. CDR3 in DNA: TGTGCCACCTGGGACGGGCTAGCATATTATAAGAAACTCTTT. Amino acids: CATWDGLAYYKKLF.

This chain joins TRGV3 and TRGJ1 or TRGJ2. TCRdb carries no J gene annotation; the J gene was assigned here by matching the DNA with germline. Germline V gene data show CDR1 as VTNTFY and CDR2 as YDVSTARD (reference sequence). V trimming: 0 bases; J trimming: 6 bases; junction bases outside the gene matches: 14. This CDR3 has 16 residues. CDR3 nucleotides: TGTGCCACCTGGGACAGGCACCCCCGAAGGGGTTATAAGAAACTCTTT. It yields the protein CATWDRHPRRGYKKLF.

This clone occurred a few times. This sequence joins TRGV3 and TRGJP2. The germline V gene has CDR1 VTNTFY and CDR2 YDVSTARD (reference sequence). The V gene end was trimmed by 0 bases and the J gene end by 2 bases; junction bases not matched to a gene: 3. This CDR3 region has 15 residues. Here the CDR3 reads CATWDRQSSDWIKTF. As DNA, the CDR3 is TGTGCCACCTGGGACAGGCAAAGTAGTGATTGGATCAAGACGTTT.

The chain carries TRGV5 and TRGJ1 or TRGJ2. TCRdb supplies no J gene; here it was assigned by aligning the nucleotide sequence to germline. V lost 6 bases and J lost 12; bases outside the gene matches: 11. There are 11 residues in the CDR3. The germline CDR1 and CDR2 sequences are VINAFY and YDVSNSKD. The CDR3 loop is CATWMGHTKLF. Written as DNA, the CDR3 is TGTGCCACCTGGATGGGTCATACGAAACTCTTT.

For the J gene the call is TRGJ1 or TRGJ2; the V gene lacks a call. This CDR3 has 14 amino acids. The DNA for the CDR3 is TGTGCCACCTGTGACATGCTTGCTTATTATAAGAAACTCTTT. Its protein is CATCDMLAYYKKLF.

As to this clone: The identical CDR3 is also encoded by other nucleotide sequences in the sample. The V gene reported is TRGV3; the J gene is uncalled. The CDR3 loop spans 11 amino acids. Germline CDR1 reads VTNTFY; CDR2 reads YDVSTARD (reference sequence). Here the CDR3 reads CATWDRLRKLF. The CDR3 coding sequence is TGTGCCACCTGGGACAGGCTACGAAAACTCTTT.

This clone occurred once. This chain links TRGV3 with TRGJP2. Assignment of the J gene here rests on matching the DNA to germline, because TCRdb gives none. The ends lost 1 base at V and 7 bases at J; junction bases unmatched: 9. The germline gives CDR1 VTNTFY, CDR2 YDVSTARD (reference sequence). The CDR3 is made up of 15 amino acids. The CDR3 DNA reads TGTGCCACCTGGGACAGCCCCCATCCTGATTGGATCAAGACGTTT. It encodes CATWDSPHPDWIKTF.

In this sample, this clone turned up a few times. V gene TRGV3 combines with J gene TRGJP1. From germline, CDR1 is VTNTFY and CDR2 YDVSTARD (reference sequence). The CDR3 sequence is 15 residues long. The V and J ends lost 3 bases and 6 bases, in that order; junction bases with no gene match: 10. The CDR3 DNA follows: TGTGCCACCTGGGACCGCCTCTACCCTGGTTGGTTCAAGATATTT. Encoded protein: CATWDRLYPGWFKIF.

This clone was seen a handful of times. This chain joins TRGV4 and TRGJ1 or TRGJ2. CDR3 length equals 12 residues. Looked up from germline, CDR1 is EGSTGY and CDR2 is YDSYTSSV. With V trimmed by 3 bases and J by 3 bases, 2 bases remained unmatched. The CDR3 here is CATWDSYYKKLF. For the CDR3, the DNA is TGTGCCACCTGGGATAGTTATTATAAGAAACTCTTT.

The J segment was not called; the V segment is TRGV4. The CDR3 totals 13 residues. CDR1 and CDR2 (germline): EGSTGY, YDSYTSSV. The CDR3, as DNA: TGTGCCACCTGGGATGGGCGTGTTATAAGAAAACTCTTT. It specifies CATWDGRVIRKLF.

This clone has just one count. This chain links TRGV5P with TRGJ1 or TRGJ2. Because TCRdb records no J gene, it was assigned here through a match of the DNA to germline. TRGV5P is deemed a pseudogene. There are 13 residues in the CDR3. In DNA, the CDR3 is TGTGCCACCTGGGGCAGGCCGTATTATAAGAAACTCTTT. It yields the protein CATWGRPYYKKLF.

This clone was counted only a few times. This rearrangement joins TRGV3 to TRGJ1 or TRGJ2. No J segment appears in TCRdb, so it was assigned here by matching the sequence to germline. The CDR3 length is 16 residues. Trimming cost V 0 bases and J 6 bases; bases outside gene matches: 14. The germline V gene has CDR1 VTNTFY and CDR2 YDVSTARD (reference sequence). The DNA for the CDR3 is TGTGCCACCTGGGACAGGCGGTCCAAGCTTGGTTATAAGAAACTCTTT. It yields the protein CATWDRRSKLGYKKLF.

This clone was observed a handful of times. The rearrangement links TRGV4 to TRGJ1 or TRGJ2. Germline trimming cut 0 bases from V and 11 bases from J; bases unmatched to any gene: 4. In germline, CDR1 is EGSTGY, CDR2 YDSYTSSV. This CDR3 contains 11 residues. CDR3 sequence: CATWDGLEKLF. Here the CDR3 DNA reads TGTGCCACCTGGGATGGGCTGGAGAAACTCTTT.

This clone was counted once. The junction shows a germline mismatch at one end, possibly a read error. The V gene is TRGV5, the J gene TRGJ1 or TRGJ2. TCRdb carries no J gene annotation; the J gene was assigned here by matching the DNA with germline. The CDR3 has 12 residues. Germline V gives CDR1 VINAFY, CDR2 YDVSNSKD. CDR3 DNA sequence: TGTGCCACCGGGGACCTGTTTGAGAAGAAACTCTTT. Amino acid sequence: CATGDLFEKKLF.

The chain combines TRGV8 with TRGJP1. Because TCRdb records no J gene, it was assigned here through a match of the DNA to germline. Germline trimming cut 9 bases from V and 1 base from J; bases unmatched to any gene: 5. The germline CDR1 and CDR2 sequences are VENAVY and YDSYNSRV. This CDR3 spans 13 amino acids. The CDR3 nucleotides are TGTGCCACCACCAGTACCACTGGTTGGTTCAAGATATTT. Residues: CATTSTTGWFKIF.

The table lists this clone with a few counts. The V and J genes are TRGV5 and TRGJ1 or TRGJ2. The germline V gene encodes CDR1 VINAFY and CDR2 YDVSNSKD. This CDR3 comprises 15 residues. V was pared by 0 bases and J by 2 bases, with 7 bases of the junction left unmatched. The chain's CDR3 is CATWDRRRDYYKKLF. CDR3 DNA sequence: TGTGCCACCTGGGACAGGCGTCGGGATTATTATAAGAAACTCTTT.